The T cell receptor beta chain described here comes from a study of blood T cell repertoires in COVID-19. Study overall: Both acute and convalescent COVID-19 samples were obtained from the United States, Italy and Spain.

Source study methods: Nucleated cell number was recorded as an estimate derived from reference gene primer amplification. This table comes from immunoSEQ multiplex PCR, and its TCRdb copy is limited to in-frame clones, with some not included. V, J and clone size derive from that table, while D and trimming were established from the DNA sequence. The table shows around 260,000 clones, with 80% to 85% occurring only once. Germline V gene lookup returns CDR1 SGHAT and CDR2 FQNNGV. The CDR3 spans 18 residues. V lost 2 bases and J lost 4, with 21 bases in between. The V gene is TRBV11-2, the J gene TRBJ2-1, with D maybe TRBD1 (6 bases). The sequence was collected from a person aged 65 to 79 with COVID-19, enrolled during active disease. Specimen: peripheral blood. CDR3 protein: CASSLTGRAETRYNEQFF. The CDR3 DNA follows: TGTGCCAGCAGCTTAACAGGGCGGGCGGAGACCCGATACAATGAGCAGTTCTTC.